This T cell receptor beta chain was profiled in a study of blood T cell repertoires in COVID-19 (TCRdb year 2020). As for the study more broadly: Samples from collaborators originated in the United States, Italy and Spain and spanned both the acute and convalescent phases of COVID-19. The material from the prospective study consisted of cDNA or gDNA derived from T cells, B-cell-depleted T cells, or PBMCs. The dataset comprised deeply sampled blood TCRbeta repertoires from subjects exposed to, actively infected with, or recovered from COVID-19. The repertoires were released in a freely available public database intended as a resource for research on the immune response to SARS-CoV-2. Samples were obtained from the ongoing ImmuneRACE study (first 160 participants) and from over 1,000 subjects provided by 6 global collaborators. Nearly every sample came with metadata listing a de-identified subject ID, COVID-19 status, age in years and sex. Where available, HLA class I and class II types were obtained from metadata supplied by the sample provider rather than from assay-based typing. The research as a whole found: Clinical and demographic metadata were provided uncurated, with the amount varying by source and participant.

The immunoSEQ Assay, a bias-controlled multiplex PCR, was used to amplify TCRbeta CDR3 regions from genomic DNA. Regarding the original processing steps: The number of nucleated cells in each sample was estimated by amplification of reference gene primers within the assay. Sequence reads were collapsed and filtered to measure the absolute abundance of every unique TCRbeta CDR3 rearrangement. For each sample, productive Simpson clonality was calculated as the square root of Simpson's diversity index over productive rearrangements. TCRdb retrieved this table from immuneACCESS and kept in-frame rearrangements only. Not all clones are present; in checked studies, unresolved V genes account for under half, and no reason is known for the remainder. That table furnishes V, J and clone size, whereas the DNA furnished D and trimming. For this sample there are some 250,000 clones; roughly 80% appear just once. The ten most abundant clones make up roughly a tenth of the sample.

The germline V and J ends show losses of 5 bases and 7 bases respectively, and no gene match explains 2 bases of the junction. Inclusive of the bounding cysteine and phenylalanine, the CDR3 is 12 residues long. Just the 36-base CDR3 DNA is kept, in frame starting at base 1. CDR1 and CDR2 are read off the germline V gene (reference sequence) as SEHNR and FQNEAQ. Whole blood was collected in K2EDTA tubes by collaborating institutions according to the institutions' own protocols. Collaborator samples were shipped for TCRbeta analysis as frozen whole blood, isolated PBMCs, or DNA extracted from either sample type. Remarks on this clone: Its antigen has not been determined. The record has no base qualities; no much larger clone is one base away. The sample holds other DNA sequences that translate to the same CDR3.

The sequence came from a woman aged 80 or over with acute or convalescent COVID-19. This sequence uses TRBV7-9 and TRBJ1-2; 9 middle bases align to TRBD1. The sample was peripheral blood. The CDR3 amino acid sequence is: CASSRDRAGYTF. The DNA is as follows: TGTGCCAGCAGCAGGGACAGGGCTGGCTACACCTTC.